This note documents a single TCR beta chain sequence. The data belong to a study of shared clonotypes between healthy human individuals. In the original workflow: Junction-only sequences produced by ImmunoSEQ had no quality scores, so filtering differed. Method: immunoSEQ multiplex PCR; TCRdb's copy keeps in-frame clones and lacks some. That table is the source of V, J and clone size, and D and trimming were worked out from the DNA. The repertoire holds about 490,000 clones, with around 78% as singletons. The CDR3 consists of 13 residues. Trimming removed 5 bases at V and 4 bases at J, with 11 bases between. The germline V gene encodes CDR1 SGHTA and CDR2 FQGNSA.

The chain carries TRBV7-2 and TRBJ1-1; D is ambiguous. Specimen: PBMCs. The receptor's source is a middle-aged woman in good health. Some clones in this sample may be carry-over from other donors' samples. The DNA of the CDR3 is TGTGCCAGCAGCCCTGGTGGATTCACTGAAGCTTTCTTT. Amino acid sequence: CASSPGGFTEAFF.